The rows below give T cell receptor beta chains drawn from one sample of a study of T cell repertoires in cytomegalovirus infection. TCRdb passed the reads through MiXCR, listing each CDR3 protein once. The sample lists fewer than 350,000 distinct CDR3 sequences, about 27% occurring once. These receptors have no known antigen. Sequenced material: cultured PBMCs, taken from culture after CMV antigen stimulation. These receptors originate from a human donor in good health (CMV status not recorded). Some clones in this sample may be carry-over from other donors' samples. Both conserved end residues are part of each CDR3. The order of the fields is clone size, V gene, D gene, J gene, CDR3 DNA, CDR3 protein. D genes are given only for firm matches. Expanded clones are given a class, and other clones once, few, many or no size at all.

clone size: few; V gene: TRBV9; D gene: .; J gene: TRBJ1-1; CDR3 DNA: TGTGCCAGCAGCGTAGAAAGTCGGCCAGACACTGAAGCTTTCTTT; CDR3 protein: CASSVESRPDTEAFF
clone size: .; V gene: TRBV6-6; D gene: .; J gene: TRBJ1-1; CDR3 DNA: TGTGCCAGCAGTTACTCGCAGGGGAACACTGAAGCTTTCTTT; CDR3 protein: CASSYSQGNTEAFF
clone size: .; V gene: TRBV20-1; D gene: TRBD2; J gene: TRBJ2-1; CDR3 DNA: TGCAGTGCTAGAGATCTCGGACTAGCGGTCAATGAGCAGTTCTTC; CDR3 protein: CSARDLGLAVNEQFF
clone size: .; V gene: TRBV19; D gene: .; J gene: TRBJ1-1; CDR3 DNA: TGTGCCAGTCAGACAGTTAACACTGAAGCTTTCTTT; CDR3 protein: CASQTVNTEAFF
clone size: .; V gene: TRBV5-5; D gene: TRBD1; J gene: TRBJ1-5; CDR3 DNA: TGTGCCAGCAGCTTGGGGACAGGGCATAATCAGCCCCAGCATTTT; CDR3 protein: CASSLGTGHNQPQHF
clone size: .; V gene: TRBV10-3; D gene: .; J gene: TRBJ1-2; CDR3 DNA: TGTGCCATCAGTGAAGGACAGAACTATGGCTACACCTTC; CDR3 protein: CAISEGQNYGYTF
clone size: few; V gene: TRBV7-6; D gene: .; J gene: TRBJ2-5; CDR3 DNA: TGTGCCAGCAGCTTAGTACCGGGACACGAGGAGGAGACCCAGTACTTC; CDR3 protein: CASSLVPGHEEETQYF
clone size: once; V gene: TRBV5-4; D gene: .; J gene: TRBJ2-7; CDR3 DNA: TGTGCCAGCAGCTTGGATGGGGGTATCGGCGAGCAGTACTTC; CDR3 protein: CASSLDGGIGEQYF
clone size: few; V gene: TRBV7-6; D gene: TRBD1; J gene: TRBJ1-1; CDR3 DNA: TGTGCCAGCAGCTCTGAAAAATTTCCGGGACAGTCCCCTCCGACTGAAGCTTTCTTT; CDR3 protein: CASSSEKFPGQSPPTEAFF
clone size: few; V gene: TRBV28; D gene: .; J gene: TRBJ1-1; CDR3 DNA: TGTGCCAGCAGTTTAATTGTTGGGCAATTGAACACTGAAGCTTTCTTT; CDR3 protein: CASSLIVGQLNTEAFF
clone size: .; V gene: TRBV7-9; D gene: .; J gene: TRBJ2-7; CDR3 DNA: TGTGCCAGCAGCTCGTTCAGTGGCTCCTACGAGCAGTACTTC; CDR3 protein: CASSSFSGSYEQYF
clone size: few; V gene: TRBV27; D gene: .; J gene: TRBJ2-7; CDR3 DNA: TGTGCCAGCAGCTTACGCAGGTCCCACGAGCAGTACTTC; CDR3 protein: CASSLRRSHEQYF
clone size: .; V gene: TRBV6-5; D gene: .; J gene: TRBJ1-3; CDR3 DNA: TGTGCCAGCAGTGAGGCGGGCGGTCGTAGCTCTGGAAACACCATATATTTT; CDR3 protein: CASSEAGGRSSGNTIYF
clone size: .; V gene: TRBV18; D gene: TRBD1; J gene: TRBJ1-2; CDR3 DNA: TGTGCCAGCCGAATCGGGACAGGGGCGAACTATGGCTACACCTTC; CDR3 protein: CASRIGTGANYGYTF
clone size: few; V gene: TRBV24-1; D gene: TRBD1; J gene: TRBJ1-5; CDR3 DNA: TGTGCCACCAGTGACCGACAGGGTTTTCAGCCCCAGCATTTT; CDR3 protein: CATSDRQGFQPQHF
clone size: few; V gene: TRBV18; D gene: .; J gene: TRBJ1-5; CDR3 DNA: TGTGCCAGCTCACCGGACCTTTGGGGACGGAGCAATCAGCCCCAGCATTTT; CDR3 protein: CASSPDLWGRSNQPQHF
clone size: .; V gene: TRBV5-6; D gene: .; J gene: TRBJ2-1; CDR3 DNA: TGTGCCAGCAGCTCAAACTTTGGAGCTGACAATGAGCAGTTCTTC; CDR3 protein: CASSSNFGADNEQFF
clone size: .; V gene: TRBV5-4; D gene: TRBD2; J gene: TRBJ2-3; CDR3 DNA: TGTGCCAGCAGCTCTAGCGGGGGACGCACAGATACGCAGTATTTT; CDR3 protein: CASSSSGGRTDTQYF
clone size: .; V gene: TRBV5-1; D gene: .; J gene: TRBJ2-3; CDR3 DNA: TGCGCCAGCAGCTTGACAGGTTATTCCACAGATACGCAGTATTTT; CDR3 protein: CASSLTGYSTDTQYF
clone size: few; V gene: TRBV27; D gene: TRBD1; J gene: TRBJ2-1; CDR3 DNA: TGTGCCAGCAGGTCTCAGACCGGACAGGGGGCCTACAATGAGCAGTTCTTC; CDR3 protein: CASRSQTGQGAYNEQFF
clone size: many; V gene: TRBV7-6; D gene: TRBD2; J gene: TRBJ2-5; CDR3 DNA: TGTGCCAGCAGCACAGAGCGGGGGGGGGGAAGAGGAACCCAGTACTTC; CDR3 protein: CASSTERGGGRGTQYF
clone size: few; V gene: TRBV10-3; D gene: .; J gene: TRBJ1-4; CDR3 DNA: TGTGCCATCAGTGAGTCAGCCTCTATGGGTAATGAAAAACTGTTTTTT; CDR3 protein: CAISESASMGNEKLFF
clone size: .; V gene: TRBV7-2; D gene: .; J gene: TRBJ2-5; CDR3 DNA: TGTGCCAGCAGCTTAGGACCCCACCAAGAGACCCAGTACTTC; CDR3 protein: CASSLGPHQETQYF
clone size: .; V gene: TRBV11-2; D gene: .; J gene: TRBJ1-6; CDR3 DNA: TGTGCCAGCAGCCCATGGCGGGGGTTAAATTTTACTTCACCCCTCCACTTT; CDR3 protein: CASSPWRGLNFTSPLHF
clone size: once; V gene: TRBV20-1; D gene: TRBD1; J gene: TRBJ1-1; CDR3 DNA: TGCAGTGCTGACCAGGGGGTGTTGAACACTGAAGCTTTCTTT; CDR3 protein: CSADQGVLNTEAFF
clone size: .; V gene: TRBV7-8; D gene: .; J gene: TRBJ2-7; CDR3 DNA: TGTGCCAGCAGCTTATTTGGCGGGGGCAGCCCCTACGAGCAGTACTTC; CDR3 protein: CASSLFGGGSPYEQYF